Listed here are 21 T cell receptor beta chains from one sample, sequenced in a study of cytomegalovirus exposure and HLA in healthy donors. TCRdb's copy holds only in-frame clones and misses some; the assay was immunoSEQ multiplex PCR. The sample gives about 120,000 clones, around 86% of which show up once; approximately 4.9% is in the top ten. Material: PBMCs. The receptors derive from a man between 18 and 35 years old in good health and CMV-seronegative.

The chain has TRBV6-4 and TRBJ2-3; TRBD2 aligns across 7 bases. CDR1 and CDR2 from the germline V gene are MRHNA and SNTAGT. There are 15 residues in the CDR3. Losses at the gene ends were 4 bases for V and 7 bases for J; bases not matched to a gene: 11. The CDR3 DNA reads TGTGCCAGCAGTGGGGTACCGGGGACTACGAATACGCAGTATTTT. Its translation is CASSGVPGTTNTQYF.

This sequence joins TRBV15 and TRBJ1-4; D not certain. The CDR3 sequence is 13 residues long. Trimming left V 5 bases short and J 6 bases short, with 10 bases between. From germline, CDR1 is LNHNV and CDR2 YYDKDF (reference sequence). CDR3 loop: CATSRGMDEKLFF. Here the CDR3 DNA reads TGTGCCACCAGCCGGGGTATGGATGAAAAACTGTTTTTT.

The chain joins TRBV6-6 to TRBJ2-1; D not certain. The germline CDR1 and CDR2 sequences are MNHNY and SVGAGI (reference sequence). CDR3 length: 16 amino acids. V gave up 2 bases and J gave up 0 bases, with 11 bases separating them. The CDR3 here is CASSYLGGSSYNEQFF. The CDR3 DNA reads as TGTGCCAGCAGTTACCTTGGCGGCAGCTCCTACAATGAGCAGTTCTTC.

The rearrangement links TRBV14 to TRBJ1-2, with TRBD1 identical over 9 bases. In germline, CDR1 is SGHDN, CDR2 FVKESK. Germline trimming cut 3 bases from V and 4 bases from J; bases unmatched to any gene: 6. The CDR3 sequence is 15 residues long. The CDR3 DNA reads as TGTGCCAGCAGCCAGCGGACAGGGGTAGGCTATGGCTACACCTTC. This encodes CASSQRTGVGYGYTF.

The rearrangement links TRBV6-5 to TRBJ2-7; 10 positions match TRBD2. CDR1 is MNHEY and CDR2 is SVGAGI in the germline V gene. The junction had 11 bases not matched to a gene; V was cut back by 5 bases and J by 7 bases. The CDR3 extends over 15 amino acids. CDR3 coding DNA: TGTGCCAGCAGTCCCATGCTAGCGGGGGCTGGGGAGCAGTACTTC. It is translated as CASSPMLAGAGEQYF.

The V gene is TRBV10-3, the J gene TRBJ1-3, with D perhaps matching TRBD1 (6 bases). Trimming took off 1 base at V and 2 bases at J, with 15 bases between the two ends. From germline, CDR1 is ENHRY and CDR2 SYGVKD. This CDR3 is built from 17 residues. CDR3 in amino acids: CAISEYARGAPGNTIYF. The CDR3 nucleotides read TGTGCCATCAGTGAGTACGCCCGGGGGGCACCTGGAAACACCATATATTTT.

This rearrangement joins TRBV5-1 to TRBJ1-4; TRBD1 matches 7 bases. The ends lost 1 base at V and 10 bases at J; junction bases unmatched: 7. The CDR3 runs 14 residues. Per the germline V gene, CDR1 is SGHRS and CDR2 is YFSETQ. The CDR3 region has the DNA TGCGCCAGCAGCTTGCAAGGGACAGAGGGAAAACTGTTTTTT. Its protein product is CASSLQGTEGKLFF.

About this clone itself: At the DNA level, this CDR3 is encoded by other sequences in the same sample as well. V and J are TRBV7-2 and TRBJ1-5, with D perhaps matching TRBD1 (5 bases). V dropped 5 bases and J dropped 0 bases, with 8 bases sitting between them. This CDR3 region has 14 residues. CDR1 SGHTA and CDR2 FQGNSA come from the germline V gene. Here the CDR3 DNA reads TGTGCCAGCAGCCCCGGGGGTAGCAATCAGCCCCAGCATTTT. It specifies CASSPGGSNQPQHF. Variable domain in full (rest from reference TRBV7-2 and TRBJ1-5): GAGVSQSPSNKVTEKGKDVELRCDPISGHTALYWYRQSLGQGLEFLIYFQGNSAPDKSGLPSDRFSAERTGGSVSTLTIQRTQQEDSAVYLCASSPGGSNQPQHFGDGTRLSIL.

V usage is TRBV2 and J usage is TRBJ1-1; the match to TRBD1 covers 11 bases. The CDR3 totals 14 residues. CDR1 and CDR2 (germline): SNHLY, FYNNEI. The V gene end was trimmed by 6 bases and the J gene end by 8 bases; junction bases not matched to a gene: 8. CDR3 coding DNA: TGTGCCAGCAGGAGAGGACAGGGGGCGCCGGAAGCTTTCTTT. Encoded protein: CASRRGQGAPEAFF.

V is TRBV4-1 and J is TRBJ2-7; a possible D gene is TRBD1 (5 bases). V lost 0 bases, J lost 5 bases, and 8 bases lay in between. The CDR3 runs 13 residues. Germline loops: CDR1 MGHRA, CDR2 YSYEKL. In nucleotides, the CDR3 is TGCGCCAGCAGCCAAGATCCAGGGCACGAGCAGTACTTC. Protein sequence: CASSQDPGHEQYF.

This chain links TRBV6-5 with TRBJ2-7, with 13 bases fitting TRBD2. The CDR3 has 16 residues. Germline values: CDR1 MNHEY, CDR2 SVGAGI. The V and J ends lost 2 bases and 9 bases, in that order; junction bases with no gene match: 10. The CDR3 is CASSYGGTSGTSGQYF. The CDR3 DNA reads TGTGCCAGCAGTTACGGTGGGACTAGCGGGACTTCGGGGCAGTACTTC.

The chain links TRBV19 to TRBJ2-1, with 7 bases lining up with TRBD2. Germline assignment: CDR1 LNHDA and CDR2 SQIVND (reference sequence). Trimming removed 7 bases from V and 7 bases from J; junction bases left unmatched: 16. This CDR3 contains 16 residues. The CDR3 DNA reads TGTGCCAGTACGCCCCCTCCCACCTTGGGGGGGAATGAGCAGTTCTTC. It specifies CASTPPPTLGGNEQFF. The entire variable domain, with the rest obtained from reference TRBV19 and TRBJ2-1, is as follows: DGGITQSPKYLFRKEGQNVTLSCEQNLNHDAMYWYRQDPGQGLRLIYYSQIVNDFQKGDIAEGYSVSREKKESFPLTVTSAQKNPTAFYLCASTPPPTLGGNEQFFGPGTRLTVL.

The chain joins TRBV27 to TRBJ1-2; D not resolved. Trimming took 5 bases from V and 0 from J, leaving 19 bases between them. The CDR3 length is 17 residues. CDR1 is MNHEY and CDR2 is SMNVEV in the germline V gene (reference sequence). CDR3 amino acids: CASSAQPPGDTNYGYTF. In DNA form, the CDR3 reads TGTGCCAGCAGTGCACAACCGCCCGGGGATACTAACTATGGCTACACCTTC.

CDR3 in DNA: TGTGCCAGCAGCCGGACTAGCGGTGATAATGAGCAGTTCTTC. Protein sequence: CASSRTSGDNEQFF. This chain uses TRBV4-2 with TRBJ2-1; 10 nucleotides agree with TRBD2. Germline V CDR1 and CDR2: LGHNA, YNFKEQ. J was trimmed by 7 bases and V by 4 bases; bases with no gene match: 4. The CDR3 runs to 14 residues.

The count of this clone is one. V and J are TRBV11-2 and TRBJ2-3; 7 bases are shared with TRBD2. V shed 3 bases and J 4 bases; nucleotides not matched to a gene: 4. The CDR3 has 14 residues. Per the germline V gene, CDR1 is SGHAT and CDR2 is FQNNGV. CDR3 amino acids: CASSLITSADTQYF. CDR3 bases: TGTGCCAGCAGCTTGATAACTAGCGCAGATACGCAGTATTTT.

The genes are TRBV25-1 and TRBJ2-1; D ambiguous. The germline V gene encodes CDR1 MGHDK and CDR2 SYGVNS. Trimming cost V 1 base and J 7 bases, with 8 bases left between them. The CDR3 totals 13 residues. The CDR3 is CASSELNSNEQFF. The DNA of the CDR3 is TGTGCCAGCAGTGAATTAAACTCGAATGAGCAGTTCTTC.

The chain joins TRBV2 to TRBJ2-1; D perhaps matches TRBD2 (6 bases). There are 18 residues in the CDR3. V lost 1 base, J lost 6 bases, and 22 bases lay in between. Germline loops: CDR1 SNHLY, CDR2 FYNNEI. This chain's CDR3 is CASSEVAGRGSRGNEQFF. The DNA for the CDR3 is TGTGCCAGCAGTGAAGTGGCGGGAAGGGGTTCTAGGGGCAATGAGCAGTTCTTC.

The CDR3 here is CASSSTSGGAGETQYF. For the CDR3, the DNA is TGTGCCAGCAGCTCTACTAGCGGGGGGGCCGGGGAGACCCAGTACTTC. The V and J genes are TRBV27 and TRBJ2-5, with 13 bases identical to TRBD2. Germline-derived CDR1 and CDR2 are MNHEY and SMNVEV (reference sequence). The CDR3 covers 16 residues. V shed 6 bases, J shed 5 bases, and the junction held 9 bases outside the gene matches.

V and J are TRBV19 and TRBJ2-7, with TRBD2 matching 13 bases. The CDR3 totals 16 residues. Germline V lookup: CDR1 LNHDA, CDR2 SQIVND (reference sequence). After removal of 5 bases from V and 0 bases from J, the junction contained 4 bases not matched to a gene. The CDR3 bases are TGTGCCAGTAGTCCTGGGACTAGCGGGACCTCCTACGAGCAGTACTTC. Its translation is CASSPGTSGTSYEQYF.

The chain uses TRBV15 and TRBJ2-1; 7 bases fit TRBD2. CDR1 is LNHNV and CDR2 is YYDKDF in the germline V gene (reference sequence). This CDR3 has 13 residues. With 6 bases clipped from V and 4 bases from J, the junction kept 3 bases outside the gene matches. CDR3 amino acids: CATRIAGYNEQFF. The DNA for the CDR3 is TGTGCCACCAGGATAGCGGGTTACAATGAGCAGTTCTTC. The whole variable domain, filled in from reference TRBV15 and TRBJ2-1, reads DAMVIQNPRYQVTQFGKPVTLSCSQTLNHNVMYWYQQKSSQAPKLLFHYYDKDFNNEADTPDNFQSRRPNTSFCFLDIRSPGLGDTAMYLCATRIAGYNEQFFGPGTRLTVL.

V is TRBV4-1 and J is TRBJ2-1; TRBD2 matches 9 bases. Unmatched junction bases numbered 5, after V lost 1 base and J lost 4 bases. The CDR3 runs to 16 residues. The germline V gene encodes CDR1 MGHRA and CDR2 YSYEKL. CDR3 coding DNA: TGCGCCAGCAGCCAAGTTGAACTAGCGGGTTACAATGAGCAGTTCTTC. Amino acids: CASSQVELAGYNEQFF.